This T cell receptor beta chain was captured by sequencing in a study of CD8 T cells in Susac syndrome. Findings and caveats of the study: The relatively small number of individuals in the TCR sequencing and HLA analysis was acknowledged by the study.

Remarks on this clonotype: Antigen specificity is unknown.

CDR3 size: 16 residues. Germline lookup yields CDR1 PRHDT and CDR2 FYEKMQ (reference sequence). Trimming removed 5 bases at V and 3 bases at J, with 19 bases between. The study sequenced TCR beta in blood CD8+ and CD4+ T cells. The authors negatively isolated CD8+ and CD4+ T cells and FACS-enriched TEMRA cells. An input of roughly 0.5 to 1 ug of RNA was subjected to reverse transcription using random hexamers. immunoSEQ multiplex PCR amplified TCR beta CDR3 across 54 Vbeta, 13 Jbeta. Each CDR3 protein gets one entry after TCRdb re-called the immunoSEQ multiplex PCR reads with MiXCR. The repertoire holds some 150,000 distinct CDR3 sequences, with approximately 95% as singletons.

J is TRBJ2-5 and V is TRBV13; D is possibly TRBD2 (5 bases). Sequenced: CD8+ T cells from PBMCs. The TCR sequence derives from a human donor in good health. The CDR3 nucleotides read TGTGCCAGCAGCCGGCGGGCGCTGGAGAAAAAAGAGACCCAGTACTTC. Amino acid sequence: CASSRRALEKKETQYF. Drawing the rest from reference TRBV13 and TRBJ2-5, the complete variable domain is AAGVIQSPRHLIKEKRETATLKCYPIPRHDTVYWYQQGPGQDPQFLISFYEKMQSDKGSIPDRFSAQQFSDYHSELNMSSLELGDSALYFCASSRRALEKKETQYFGPGTRLLVL.